This T cell receptor (beta chain) was observed in a study of blood T cell repertoires in COVID-19. This CDR3 has 13 amino acids. Between the trimmed V and J ends, which lost 7 bases and 4 bases, there was a span of 12 bases. Germline V gives CDR1 KGHDR, CDR2 SFDVKD. Here immunoSEQ multiplex PCR was the method, and the copy in TCRdb shows in-frame clones only, minus some. Among some 260,000 clones listed, about 89% were seen once. Specimen: PBMCs or T cells enriched from blood (not recorded which). The rearrangement joins TRBV24-1 to TRBJ1-1; D perhaps matches TRBD1 (6 bases). The TCR was taken from a woman between 18 and 29 years old who had recovered from COVID-19. The CDR3 is CATSHPGVTEAFF. Here the CDR3 DNA reads TGTGCCACCAGCCACCCAGGGGTCACTGAAGCTTTCTTT.